The entry below gives a single T cell receptor beta chain sequence along with its context. The target antigen is unknown. To make TCR beta libraries, researchers used iRepertoire HTBI primers and Arm-PCR of CDR3 regions. TCRdb itself ran the multiplex PCR reads through MiXCR, one entry per CDR3 protein. The data show around 340,000 distinct CDR3 sequences, about 19% seen once. This record belongs to a study of regulatory T cells in long-lasting Graves disease. Study outcomes and limitations: New patients shared more than 950 public clonotypes, and persistent patients shared more, with about 2,500. When disease was persistent, TRBV28, TRBJ1-2 and TRBJ2-5 were the favored segments. Small numbers of samples may have cut accuracy.

Time point described: persistent/refractory GD, antithyroid drugs over 5 years with positive TRAb. PBMC-extracted RNA yielded the TCR library. Enrollment of patients was through an endocrinology department in Xi'an, China. The V end was cut by 6 bases, the J end by 1 base, with 15 bases between. The length of the CDR3 is 15 residues. Sequenced here: peripheral blood mononuclear cells (PBMCs), sampled when the disease was refractory, from a patient treated with antithyroid drugs. The sequence was collected from a female donor with Graves disease. The chain has TRBV12-3 or TRBV12-4 and TRBJ1-2; D call uncertain. CDR3 nucleotides: TGTGCCAGCAGCCTGACCCTTATCAGTAACTATGGCTACACCTTC. Protein sequence: CASSLTLISNYGYTF.